A single sample is the source of the 31 T cell receptor beta chains below, sequenced in a study of neurological immune-mediated disorders. Time point meaning: longitudinal time-point 3. TCRdb fed the 5' RACE reads into MiXCR, producing one record per CDR3 protein. Of 84,000 or so distinct CDR3 sequences listed, around 4% are singletons. The sample taken for sequencing was PBMCs. The receptors here all came from a woman between 55 and 75 years old with multiple sclerosis.

The sample holds a few counts of this clonotype. The chain links TRBV5-1 to TRBJ2-1; D might be TRBD2 (6 bases). V lost 0 bases, J lost 7 bases, and 14 bases lay in between. The CDR3 contains 15 residues. Germline CDR1 is SGHRS and CDR2 is YFSETQ. The CDR3 DNA sequence: TGCGCCAGCAGCTTGGTAGTGGGGGGAGAGAATGAGCAGTTCTTC. Amino acid sequence: CASSLVVGGENEQFF.

This clonotype came up many times. The CDR3 here is CASSVGGRGTDTQYF. In DNA, the CDR3 is TGTGCCAGCAGCGTAGGGGGTCGGGGCACAGATACGCAGTATTTT. The chain couples TRBV9 to TRBJ2-3; no reliable D call. CDR3 size: 15 residues. Germline V gene sequence: CDR1 SGDLS, CDR2 YYNGEE. V lost 0 bases and J lost 1, with 9 bases in between. The whole variable domain, remainder taken from reference TRBV9 and TRBJ2-3, is DSGVTQTPKHLITATGQRVTLRCSPRSGDLSVYWYQQSLDQGLQFLIQYYNGEERAKGNILERFSAQQFPDLHSELNLSSLELGDSALYFCASSVGGRGTDTQYFGPGTRLTVL.

Many counts were recorded for this clonotype. The chain joins TRBV6-1 to TRBJ2-2, with 11 bases aligning to TRBD1. Germline V gene sequence: CDR1 MNHNS, CDR2 SASEGT. CDR3 length: 17 amino acids. V lost 6 bases, J lost 6 bases, and 12 bases stayed unmatched. The CDR3 nucleotides are TGTGCCAGCAGACCCCTAGGGACAGGGGGTTCGGCCGGGGAGCTGTTTTTT. As protein: CASRPLGTGGSAGELFF.

This clonotype was counted many times. The chain joins TRBV5-1 to TRBJ1-2, with D possibly matching TRBD1 (6 bases). The CDR3 extends over 14 amino acids. In germline, CDR1 is SGHRS, CDR2 YFSETQ. V shed 4 bases and J shed 4 bases, with 14 bases lying between them. The CDR3 region is CASSPGGPSYGYTF. The CDR3 nucleotides are TGCGCCAGCAGCCCCGGGGGGCCGAGCTATGGCTACACCTTC.

This clonotype was observed many times. The V gene is TRBV20-1, the J gene TRBJ1-2; a weak D match, TRBD1 (6 bases). The CDR3 loop spans 15 amino acids. Trimming cost V 0 bases and J 8 bases, with 19 bases left between them. The germline V gene has CDR1 DFQATT and CDR2 SNEGSKA (reference sequence). Written as DNA, the CDR3 is TGCAGTGCTAGAGATTGGGGTCAGGGGTCGGGGGGCTACACCTTC. The encoded protein is CSARDWGQGSGGYTF.

This clonotype was seen repeatedly, ten times or more. V gene TRBV7-2 combines with J gene TRBJ1-2; D gene unclear. The CDR3 sequence is 13 residues long. Germline V gives CDR1 SGHTA, CDR2 FQGNSA. Trimming left V 0 bases short and J 4 bases short, with 6 bases between. CDR3 protein: CASSLAGSYGYTF. DNA of the CDR3: TGTGCCAGCAGCTTAGCGGGCAGCTATGGCTACACCTTC.

This clonotype was recorded at least ten times. The junction shows a germline mismatch at one end, possibly a read error. Here the CDR3 reads CASSPNGLEGYTF. CDR3 bases: TGTGCTAGCAGCCCCAACGGTCTCGAGGGCTACACCTTC. This chain joins TRBV7-7 and TRBJ1-2; D unresolved. The CDR3 sequence is 13 residues long. The germline gives CDR1 SSHAT, CDR2 FNYEAQ (reference sequence).

This clonotype was picked up many times. The chain has TRBV9 and TRBJ2-2; D may be TRBD2 (6 bases). The CDR3 has 17 amino acids. The V end lost 3 bases, the J end lost 3 bases, and 18 bases lay between the germline ends. Germline-derived CDR1 and CDR2 are SGDLS and YYNGEE. The CDR3 DNA sequence: TGTGCCAGCAGCGAGACCAAAGGAGGGGTTTACACCGGGGAGCTGTTTTTT. Translating gives CASSETKGGVYTGELFF.

The table lists this clonotype with many counts. The chain recombines TRBV4-2 with TRBJ2-3, with 7 nucleotides matching TRBD2. Trimming cost V 7 bases and J 1 base; bases outside gene matches: 5. The CDR3 has 14 amino acids. Looked up from germline, CDR1 is LGHNA and CDR2 is YNFKEQ. CDR3 in amino acids: CASNRGVGTDTQYF. In DNA, the CDR3 is TGTGCCAGCAACCGGGGGGTTGGCACAGATACGCAGTATTTT.

This clonotype was counted at least ten times. The rearrangement joins TRBV20-1 to TRBJ2-4; a weak D match, TRBD2 (5 bases). The CDR3 runs 15 residues. The V gene's germline CDR1 is DFQATT and CDR2 SNEGSKA (reference sequence). The ends were cut back, 0 bases at V and 7 bases at J, with 16 bases in the middle. As DNA, the CDR3 is TGCAGTGCTAGAGATCGAGGGCGCACGGGGAACATTCAGTACTTC. The encoded protein is CSARDRGRTGNIQYF.

The sample holds many counts of this clonotype. The rearrangement links TRBV12-3 or TRBV12-4 to TRBJ1-2; D ambiguous. The CDR3 runs to 13 residues. Trimming left V 3 bases short and J 5 bases short, with 10 bases between. The CDR3 DNA sequence: TGTGCCAGCAGTTTTCGGCGGCCTTATGGCTACACCTTC. Amino acid sequence: CASSFRRPYGYTF.

Worth noting for this clonotype: Germline and junction disagree at one end, which may indicate a read error. This chain connects TRBV2 to TRBJ2-2; TRBD1 aligns across 9 bases. Per germline, CDR1 SNHLY and CDR2 FYNNEI. This CDR3 is built from 15 residues. CDR3 in DNA: TGTACCAGCAGGGGACAGGGAGTCAACACCGGGGAGCTGTTTTTT. Protein: CTSRGQGVNTGELFF.

The V call is TRBV20-1, the J call TRBJ2-7, with D possibly TRBD1 on 5 matching bases. Germline lookup yields CDR1 DFQATT and CDR2 SNEGSKA (reference sequence). The V end was cut by 6 bases, the J end by 4 bases, with 16 bases between. This CDR3 has 13 amino acids. CDR3 residues: CSAPTASGYEQYF. The CDR3 nucleotides are TGCAGTGCCCCTACCGCATCAGGGTACGAGCAGTACTTC.

This clonotype was counted many times. The gene calls are TRBV20-1 and TRBJ2-7, with D unresolved. V lost 2 bases, J lost 2 bases, and 10 bases lay in between. Germline-derived CDR1 and CDR2 are DFQATT and SNEGSKA (reference sequence). The CDR3 sequence is 13 residues long. The CDR3 region has the DNA TGCAGTGCTAGATCCCGGCAGCCCTACGAGCAGTACTTC. This codes for CSARSRQPYEQYF.

At least ten counts were recorded for this clonotype. The V call is TRBV20-1, the J call TRBJ2-1, with TRBD2 matching over 11 bases. CDR1 DFQATT and CDR2 SNEGSKA come from the germline V gene (reference sequence). The CDR3 is 15 amino acids. V was pared by 4 bases and J by 6 bases, with 8 bases of the junction left unmatched. CDR3 loop: CSAKLAGGLSNEQFF. DNA for the CDR3: TGCAGTGCTAAGTTAGCGGGGGGGCTTTCCAATGAGCAGTTCTTC.

This clonotype was detected many times. The CDR3 DNA follows: TGTGCCAGCCAGAGGCCGGACTATGGCTACACCTTC. It encodes CASQRPDYGYTF. The chain has TRBV28 and TRBJ1-2, with D unclear. The germline V and J ends were trimmed by 8 bases and 3 bases, with 10 bases remaining between them. This CDR3 is built from 12 residues. Germline V CDR1 and CDR2: MDHEN, SYDVKM.

There are many counts of this clonotype. This chain links TRBV29-1 with TRBJ2-2; D is perhaps TRBD1 (5 bases). Germline-derived CDR1 and CDR2 are SQVTM and ANQGSEA. V gave up 1 base and J gave up 7 bases, with 10 bases separating them. The CDR3 extends over 13 amino acids. CDR3 sequence (DNA): TGCAGCGTTGAAGCAGGGATGGACGGGGAGCTGTTTTTT. Translated, it gives CSVEAGMDGELFF.

This clonotype was seen ten or more times. J is TRBJ2-3 and V is TRBV6-5; 8 nucleotides agree with TRBD2. With 6 bases clipped from V and 6 bases from J, the junction kept 17 bases outside the gene matches. From germline, CDR1 is MNHEY and CDR2 SVGAGI. The CDR3 loop spans 17 amino acids. CDR3 nucleotides: TGTGCCAGCAGCCGGATGGGTAGCGGGGCCTTTCGGGATACGCAGTATTTT. Translation gives CASSRMGSGAFRDTQYF.

Ten or more counts support this clonotype. The rearrangement uses TRBV7-9 and TRBJ2-1; D is possibly TRBD2 (6 bases). Per germline, CDR1 SEHNR and CDR2 FQNEAQ (reference sequence). V was pared by 5 bases and J by 7 bases, with 12 bases between. This CDR3 has 13 amino acids. The CDR3 here is CASSDGGTNEQFF. The DNA for the CDR3 is TGTGCCAGCAGCGACGGGGGAACTAATGAGCAGTTCTTC.

J is TRBJ1-3 and V is TRBV5-1; D gene uncertain. The ends were cut back, 5 bases at V and 1 base at J, with 16 bases in the middle. The length of the CDR3 is 16 residues. Per germline, CDR1 SGHRS and CDR2 YFSETQ. The CDR3 sequence: CASSYTPRSSGNTIYF. The CDR3 coding sequence is TGCGCCAGCAGTTACACGCCCAGGTCATCTGGAAACACCATATATTTT.

In its sample, this clonotype was seen many times. The CDR3 protein is CASSLGGGRAKNIQYF. In DNA form, the CDR3 reads TGTGCCAGCAGCCTCGGGGGGGGTCGAGCCAAAAACATTCAGTACTTC. The chain couples TRBV3-1 to TRBJ2-4; 8 bases match TRBD2. The CDR3 contains 16 residues. Germline CDR1 and CDR2: LGHDT and YNNKEL (reference sequence). V shed 4 bases and J 0 bases; nucleotides not matched to a gene: 5.

This clonotype was detected ten times or more. The V gene is TRBV5-1, the J gene TRBJ2-2; TRBD1 or TRBD2 may be the D gene (5 bases each). Looked up from germline, CDR1 is SGHRS and CDR2 is YFSETQ. The CDR3 has 15 residues. V was shortened by 4 bases and J by 5 bases, with 15 bases between the two germline ends. The CDR3 here is CASSPRDPLTGELFF. DNA of the CDR3: TGCGCCAGCAGCCCCAGGGACCCGCTGACCGGGGAGCTGTTTTTT. The full variable domain, rest sourced from reference TRBV5-1 and TRBJ2-2, is KAGVTQTPRYLIKTRGQQVTLSCSPISGHRSVSWYQQTPGQGLQFLFEYFSETQRNKGNFPGRFSGRQFSNSRSEMNVSTLELGDSALYLCASSPRDPLTGELFFGEGSRLTVL.

This clonotype was recorded many times. V gene TRBV28 combines with J gene TRBJ1-5; tentative D call: TRBD1 (5 bases). V was trimmed by 7 bases and J by 4 bases, leaving 11 bases between them. Germline V gene lookup returns CDR1 MDHEN and CDR2 SYDVKM. The length of the CDR3 is 13 residues. The chain's CDR3 is CASIPWGNQPQHF. In DNA, the CDR3 is TGTGCCAGCATCCCTTGGGGGAATCAGCCCCAGCATTTT.

This clonotype has ten or more counts. The chain employs TRBV6-5 and TRBJ2-2; the match to TRBD2 covers 12 bases. The CDR3 totals 15 residues. With V trimmed by 6 bases and J by 2 bases, 1 base remained unmatched. Germline V gene lookup returns CDR1 MNHEY and CDR2 SVGAGI. CDR3 protein: CASRTSGGNTGELFF. In DNA form, the CDR3 reads TGTGCCAGCAGGACTAGCGGGGGCAACACCGGGGAGCTGTTTTTT.

This clonotype came up many times. The CDR3 nucleotides read TGTGCCAGCAGCATTAGTGGGCAGGGGAGTCAGCCCCAGCATTTT. Translation gives CASSISGQGSQPQHF. The chain links TRBV7-2 to TRBJ1-5, with D maybe TRBD1 (6 bases). V was shortened by 5 bases and J by 6 bases, with 17 bases between the two germline ends. This CDR3 is 15 amino acids long. From germline, CDR1 is SGHTA and CDR2 FQGNSA.

This clonotype was seen repeatedly, ten times or more. The genes are TRBV20-1 and TRBJ2-1; TRBD2 might be the D (6 bases). Per germline, CDR1 DFQATT and CDR2 SNEGSKA (reference sequence). This CDR3 is built from 16 residues. V was pared by 1 base and J by 3 bases, with 16 bases between. CDR3 DNA: TGCAGTGCTAGAGTCGGGCAGGTCGGGGGCTACAATGAGCAGTTCTTC. This encodes CSARVGQVGGYNEQFF.

This clonotype occurred many times. This rearrangement joins TRBV6-5 to TRBJ1-1; the D gene is possibly TRBD1 (6 bases). Germline assignment: CDR1 MNHEY and CDR2 SVGAGI. The CDR3 runs 16 residues. Trimming stripped 3 bases from V and 1 base from J, with 15 bases between. CDR3 sequence reads: CASSYQGYGKNTEAFF. DNA for the CDR3: TGTGCCAGCAGTTATCAGGGGTACGGAAAGAACACTGAAGCTTTCTTT.

In its sample, this clonotype was seen many times. The rearrangement uses TRBV7-9 and TRBJ1-1; TRBD1 matches at 8 bases. Germline V gene sequence: CDR1 SEHNR, CDR2 FQNEAQ (reference sequence). The CDR3 runs 15 residues. The trim removed 5 bases at V and 0 bases at J, leaving 5 bases unmatched. The CDR3 reads CASSLLTGVNTEAFF. The DNA of the CDR3 is TGTGCCAGCAGCCTACTGACAGGGGTGAACACTGAAGCTTTCTTT.

This clonotype was seen ten or more times. V usage is TRBV21-1 and J usage is TRBJ2-5; the table's D call, TRBD2, has no DNA check behind it. TRBV21-1 is a documented pseudogene. The CDR3 loop spans 16 amino acids. CDR3 DNA sequence: TGTGCCAGCAGCAAAGGGGGACCCGGTAGGGGTGAGACCCAGTACTTC. Residues: CASSKGGPGRGETQYF.

This clonotype was seen ten or more times. V and J are TRBV28 and TRBJ2-7; 8 nucleotides line up with TRBD1. V dropped 7 bases and J dropped 1; count of bases not matched to a gene: 6. The germline V gene has CDR1 MDHEN and CDR2 SYDVKM. CDR3 length equals 14 residues. CDR3 sequence reads: CASNRDRSSYEQYF. The CDR3 DNA follows: TGTGCCAGCAACCGGGACAGGTCATCCTACGAGCAGTACTTC.

This clonotype was detected many times. This chain links TRBV7-8 with TRBJ1-1; D is unclear. CDR1 is SGHVS, CDR2 FQNEAQ, per germline. V dropped 1 base and J dropped 9 bases, with 15 bases sitting between them. CDR3 length: 14 amino acids. The CDR3 DNA follows: TGTGCCAGCAGCTTAGAAGGATTTGGGGTTAAAGCTTTCTTT. Amino acid sequence: CASSLEGFGVKAFF.